A selection of T cell receptor beta chains follows, all from one sample in a study of control samples from healthy donors and cancer patients. TCRdb keeps only in-frame clones here, not all; method: immunoSEQ multiplex PCR. Of around 180,000 clones in the sample, 70% to 90% were seen once. What was sequenced was blood. Receptors originate from a young woman in good health. The CDR3 runs from the conserved cysteine through the conserved F or W. A D gene is named only where the DNA matches it firmly. Some rows have no size entry. The others give once, few or many, or a class for an expanded clone.

TRBJ2-1	TRBV6-2/TRBV6-3	-	-	TGTGCCAGCAGTTACTCGGGGATGGGGGGTAATGAGCAGTTCTTC	CASSYSGMGGNEQFF
TRBJ1-5	TRBV6-5	-	TRBD1	TGTGCCAGCAGAGACAGGGGGGATCAGCCCCAGCATTTT	CASRDRGDQPQHF
TRBJ2-2	TRBV27	-	TRBD2	TGTGCCAGCAGTTTTGGACTAGTAAGGGACACCGGGGAGCTGTTTTTT	CASSFGLVRDTGELFF
TRBJ2-5	TRBV9	-	-	TGTGCCAGCAGCGTAGTGGCAGGGGAACGCGAGACCCAGTACTTC	CASSVVAGERETQYF
TRBJ2-7	TRBV27	-	TRBD2	TGTGCCAGCAGTCCGAGATCTAGCGGGAGGGCCAAGGAGCAGTACTTC	CASSPRSSGRAKEQYF
TRBJ1-1	TRBV4-1	-	TRBD1	TGCGCCAGCAGCCTCACCAAGACAGGGACTGAAGCTTTCTTT	CASSLTKTGTEAFF
TRBJ1-5	TRBV5-1	-	-	TGCGCCAGCAGCTTGGGTACAGATAATCAGCCCCAGCATTTT	CASSLGTDNQPQHF
TRBJ1-1	TRBV7-8	-	-	TGTGCCAGCAGCTTGCGGACAGCTACCAACACTGAAGCTTTCTTT	CASSLRTATNTEAFF
TRBJ2-5	TRBV14	once	TRBD1	TGTGCCAGCAGCCCTTGGAAGGGACAGGGAAGTGAGACCCAGTACTTC	CASSPWKGQGSETQYF
TRBJ2-1	TRBV3-1/TRBV3-2	-	-	TGTGCCAGCAGCCAAGATCCTCTATGGGGGGGCGCGAAGAATGAGCAGTTCTTC	CASSQDPLWGGAKNEQFF
TRBJ1-2	TRBV28	few	-	TGTGCCAGCAGTTCCCTGGACGGGACCCAGGAGGGCTACACCTTC	CASSSLDGTQEGYTF
TRBJ2-6	TRBV7-9	-	-	TGTGCCAGCAGCCCCTTCAATTCGTCCGGGGCCAACGTCCTGACTTTC	CASSPFNSSGANVLTF
TRBJ1-1	TRBV5-5	-	-	TGTGCCAGCAGCTTGACAGGGAGCACTGAAGCTTTCTTT	CASSLTGSTEAFF
TRBJ2-3	TRBV25-1	-	-	TGTGCCAGCCAAAGAGGATTAAGCACAGATACGCAGTATTTT	CASQRGLSTDTQYF
TRBJ1-4	TRBV19	-	TRBD1	TGTGCCAGCCGGGAAAGGGGGCGTGCCAATGAAAAACTGTTTTTT	CASRERGRANEKLFF
TRBJ1-1	TRBV5-1	-	TRBD1	TGCGCCAGCAGCCCTCATCGACAGGGGGCGGCATCGAACACTGAAGCTTTCTTT	CASSPHRQGAASNTEAFF
TRBJ2-7	TRBV20-1	-	-	TGCAGTGCTAGTGGGGCCTCGGGGGACCGGGACGAGCAGTACTTC	CSASGASGDRDEQYF
TRBJ2-7	TRBV7-9	-	TRBD2	TGTGCCAGCAACCTACGGGGGGGAGCGGGCGAGCAGTACTTC	CASNLRGGAGEQYF